A selection of T cell receptor beta chains follows, all from one sample in a study of a mutant IDH1 vaccine in newly diagnosed glioma. The antigens these receptors bind are not known. Some clones are missing from TCRdb's copy, which holds only in-frame ones; the method was immunoSEQ multiplex PCR. The sample comprises just under 45,000 clones, approximately 90% of which are singletons, and just under 4% rests with the top ten. The sequencing here drew on PBMCs, taken from a glioma patient whose treatment included an IDH1 peptide vaccine. The receptors originated from a man over 45 with glioma. The CDR3 runs from the conserved cysteine through the conserved F or W. Fields, in order: clone size, D gene, J gene, V gene, CDR3 protein, CDR3 DNA. D genes are given only for firm matches. A row's size may be missing; if present it is once, few, many or a size class.

.,.,TRBJ1-1,TRBV29-1,CSFRTANTEAFF,TGCAGCTTCAGGACAGCGAACACTGAAGCTTTCTTT
once,TRBD1,TRBJ1-2,TRBV11-2,CASSPGTGLGYTF,TGTGCCAGCAGCCCCGGGACAGGGCTCGGCTACACCTTC
.,.,TRBJ1-6,TRBV2,CASSERSHNSPLHF,TGTGCCAGCAGTGAGAGGTCGCATAATTCACCCCTCCACTTT
.,.,TRBJ1-6,TRBV4-3,CASSQDQNSYNSPLHF,TGCGCCAGCAGCCAAGATCAGAACTCCTATAATTCACCCCTCCACTTT
.,.,TRBJ1-4,TRBV4-3,CASSPQKGGGEKLFF,TGCGCCAGCAGCCCCCAGAAAGGGGGAGGAGAAAAACTGTTTTTT
.,TRBD2,TRBJ2-3,TRBV5-1,CASTRVGGTDTQYF,TGCGCCAGCACCCGCGTGGGGGGGACAGATACGCAGTATTTT
.,.,TRBJ2-7,TRBV18,CASSPGGYEQYF,TGTGCCAGCTCACCGGGGGGCTACGAGCAGTACTTC
.,.,TRBJ2-1,TRBV14,CASSPLGAGGLEQFF,TGTGCCAGCAGCCCCCTCGGGGCAGGGGGGCTTGAGCAGTTCTTC
once,.,TRBJ1-1,TRBV6-5,CASSYWQGSEAFF,TGTGCCAGCAGTTACTGGCAGGGATCTGAAGCTTTCTTT
.,.,TRBJ2-5,TRBV9,CASSATPLQTQYF,TGTGCCAGCAGCGCCACCCCATTACAGACCCAGTACTTC
.,TRBD1,TRBJ1-2,TRBV4-1,CASSQAPDRVRYGYTF,TGCGCCAGCAGCCAAGCCCCGGACAGGGTTCGTTATGGCTACACCTTC
.,.,TRBJ2-5,TRBV15,CATSRDRETQYF,TGTGCCACCAGCAGAGATCGGGAGACCCAGTACTTC
.,.,TRBJ1-1,TRBV6-4,CASSEGARNTEAFF,TGTGCCAGCAGTGAGGGGGCGAGGAACACTGAAGCTTTCTTT
.,TRBD2,TRBJ2-1,TRBV25-1,CASSDPLAGGPDEQFF,TGTGCCAGCAGTGACCCACTAGCGGGAGGGCCGGATGAGCAGTTCTTC
.,TRBD1,TRBJ1-1,TRBV10-1,CASSEGQGGMNTEAFF,TGCGCCAGCAGTGAGGGACAGGGGGGAATGAACACTGAAGCTTTCTTT
.,TRBD2,TRBJ2-5,TRBV4-2,CASSQEARGGFQETQYF,TGTGCCAGCAGCCAAGAAGCGCGGGGGGGATTCCAAGAGACCCAGTACTTC
once,.,TRBJ2-4,TRBV6-6,CASRPPEGAKNIQYF,TGTGCCAGCAGACCCCCTGAGGGAGCCAAAAACATTCAGTACTTC
.,TRBD2,TRBJ2-7,TRBV13,CASSLWGGRDYEQYF,TGTGCCAGCAGCTTATGGGGGGGTCGGGACTACGAGCAGTACTTC
.,.,TRBJ1-4,TRBV5-6,CASSFERANEKLFF,TGTGCCAGCAGCTTTGAACGGGCTAATGAAAAACTGTTTTTT
.,TRBD2,TRBJ2-4,TRBV7-9,CASSLAGGTKNIQYF,TGTGCCAGCAGCTTAGCGGGAGGGACCAAAAACATTCAGTACTTC
.,.,TRBJ1-4,TRBV4-2,CASSQPGSTNEKLFF,TGTGCCAGCAGCCAACCTGGGAGCACTAATGAAAAACTGTTTTTT
few,.,TRBJ1-6,TRBV25-1,CAGSEVPRSSPLHF,TGTGCCGGCAGTGAGGTCCCTCGGAGTTCACCCCTCCACTTT
.,TRBD1,TRBJ2-1,TRBV4-2,CASSMEQGALEQFF,TGTGCCAGCAGCATGGAACAGGGGGCTCTTGAGCAGTTCTTC
.,.,TRBJ2-2,TRBV28,CASSAILGRSSGELFF,TGTGCCAGCAGTGCCATCTTAGGACGTAGCTCCGGGGAGCTGTTTTTT
.,.,TRBJ2-7,TRBV5-1,CASSLAGGNSYEQYF,TGCGCCAGCAGCTTGGCCGGGGGCAACTCCTACGAGCAGTACTTC
.,TRBD1,TRBJ1-1,TRBV5-4,CASSWGQPRGTEAFF,TGTGCCAGCAGCTGGGGACAGCCTAGGGGCACTGAAGCTTTCTTT
.,TRBD1,TRBJ1-1,TRBV2,CASKGTVMNTEAFF,TGTGCCAGCAAAGGGACAGTTATGAACACTGAAGCTTTCTTT
.,.,TRBJ2-7,TRBV5-5,CASSLEAATYEQYF,TGTGCCAGCAGCTTGGAGGCAGCAACCTACGAGCAGTACTTC
.,TRBD2,TRBJ2-3,TRBV5-8,CASSLRGGPNTQYF,TGTGCCAGCAGCTTGAGGGGAGGGCCAAATACGCAGTATTTT